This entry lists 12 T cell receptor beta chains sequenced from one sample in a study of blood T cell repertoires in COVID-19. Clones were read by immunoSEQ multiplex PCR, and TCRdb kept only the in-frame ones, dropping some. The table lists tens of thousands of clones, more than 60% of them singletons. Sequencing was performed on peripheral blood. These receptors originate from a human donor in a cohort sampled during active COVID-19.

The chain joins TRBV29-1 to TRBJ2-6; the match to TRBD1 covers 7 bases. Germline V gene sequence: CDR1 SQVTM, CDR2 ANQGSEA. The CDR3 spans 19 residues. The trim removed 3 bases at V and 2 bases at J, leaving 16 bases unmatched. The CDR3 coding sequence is TGCAGCGTTGAGGTGTGGAGACAGGGAGTTGGTACTGGGGCCAACGTCCTGACTTTC. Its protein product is CSVEVWRQGVGTGANVLTF.

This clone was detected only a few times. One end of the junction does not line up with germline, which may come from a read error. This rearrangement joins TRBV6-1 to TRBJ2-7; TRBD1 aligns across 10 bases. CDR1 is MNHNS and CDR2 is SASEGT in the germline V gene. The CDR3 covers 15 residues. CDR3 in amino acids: CASSEGTGDPYEQYF. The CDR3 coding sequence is TGTGCCAGCAGCGAAGGGACAGGGGACCCCTACGAGCAGTACTTC.

The chain's CDR3 is CASSLIEEYGYTF. In nucleotides, the CDR3 is TGTGCCAGCAGTTTAATAGAGGAGTATGGCTACACCTTC. The chain is built from TRBV28 and TRBJ1-2; D unresolved. CDR1 is MDHEN and CDR2 is SYDVKM in the germline V gene. With 2 bases removed from V and 5 bases from J, the gap between germline ends came to 9 bases. The CDR3 is 13 residues long.

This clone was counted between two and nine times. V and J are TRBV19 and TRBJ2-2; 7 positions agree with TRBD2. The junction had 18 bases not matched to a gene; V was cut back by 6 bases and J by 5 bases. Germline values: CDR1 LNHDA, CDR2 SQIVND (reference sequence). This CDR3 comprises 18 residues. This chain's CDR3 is CASSGRWWDSGLTGELFF. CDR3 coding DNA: TGTGCCAGTAGCGGGCGGTGGTGGGATAGCGGGTTAACCGGGGAGCTGTTTTTT.

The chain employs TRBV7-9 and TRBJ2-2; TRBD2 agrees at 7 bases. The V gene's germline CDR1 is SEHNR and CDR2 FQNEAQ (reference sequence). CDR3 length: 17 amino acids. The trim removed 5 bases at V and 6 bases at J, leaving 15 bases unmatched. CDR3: CASSELSGGGPSGELFF. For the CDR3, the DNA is TGTGCCAGCAGCGAACTGTCGGGGGGAGGGCCGTCCGGGGAGCTGTTTTTT.

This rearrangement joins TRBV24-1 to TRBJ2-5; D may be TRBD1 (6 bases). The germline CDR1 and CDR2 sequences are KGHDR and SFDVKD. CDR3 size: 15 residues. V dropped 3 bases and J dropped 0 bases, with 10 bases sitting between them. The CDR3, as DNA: TGTGCCACCAGTGATCCCCAGGGGTACCAAGAGACCCAGTACTTC. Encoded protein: CATSDPQGYQETQYF.

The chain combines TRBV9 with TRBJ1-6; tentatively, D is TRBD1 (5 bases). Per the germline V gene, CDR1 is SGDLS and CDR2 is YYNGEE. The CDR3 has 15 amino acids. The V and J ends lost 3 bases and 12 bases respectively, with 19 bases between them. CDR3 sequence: CASSARDFLRGPLHF. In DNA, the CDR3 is TGTGCCAGCAGCGCTCGGGACTTCCTTCGTGGACCCCTCCACTTT. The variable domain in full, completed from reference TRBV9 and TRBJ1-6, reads DSGVTQTPKHLITATGQRVTLRCSPRSGDLSVYWYQQSLDQGLQFLIQYYNGEERAKGNILERFSAQQFPDLHSELNLSSLELGDSALYFCASSARDFLRGPLHFGNGTRLTVT.

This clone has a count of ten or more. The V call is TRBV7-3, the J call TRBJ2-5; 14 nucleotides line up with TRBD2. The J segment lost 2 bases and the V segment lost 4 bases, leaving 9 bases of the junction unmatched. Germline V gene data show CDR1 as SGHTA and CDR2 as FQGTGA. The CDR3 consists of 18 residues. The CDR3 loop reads CASSSSGLAGALQETQYF. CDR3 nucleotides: TGTGCCAGCAGCTCCTCGGGACTAGCGGGGGCCTTACAAGAGACCCAGTACTTC.

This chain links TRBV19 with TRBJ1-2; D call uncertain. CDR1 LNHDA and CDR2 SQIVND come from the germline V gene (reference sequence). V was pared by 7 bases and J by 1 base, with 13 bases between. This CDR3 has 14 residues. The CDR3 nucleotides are TGTGCCAGTACCCTGGAGGGCGGTAACTATGGCTACACCTTC. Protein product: CASTLEGGNYGYTF.

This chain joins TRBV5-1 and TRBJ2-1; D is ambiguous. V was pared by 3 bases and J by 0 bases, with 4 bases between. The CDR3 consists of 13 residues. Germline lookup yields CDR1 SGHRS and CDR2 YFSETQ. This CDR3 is CASSSSSYNEQFF. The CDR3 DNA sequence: TGCGCCAGCAGCTCCAGCTCCTACAATGAGCAGTTCTTC. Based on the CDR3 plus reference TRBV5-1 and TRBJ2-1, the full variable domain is KAGVTQTPRYLIKTRGQQVTLSCSPISGHRSVSWYQQTPGQGLQFLFEYFSETQRNKGNFPGRFSGRQFSNSRSEMNVSTLELGDSALYLCASSSSSYNEQFFGPGTRLTVL.

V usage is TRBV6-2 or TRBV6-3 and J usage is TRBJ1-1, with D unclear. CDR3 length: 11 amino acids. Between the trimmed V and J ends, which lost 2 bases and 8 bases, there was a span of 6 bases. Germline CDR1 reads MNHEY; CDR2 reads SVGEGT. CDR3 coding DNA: TGTGCCAGCAGTTACCCAACAGAAGCTTTCTTT. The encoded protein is CASSYPTEAFF.

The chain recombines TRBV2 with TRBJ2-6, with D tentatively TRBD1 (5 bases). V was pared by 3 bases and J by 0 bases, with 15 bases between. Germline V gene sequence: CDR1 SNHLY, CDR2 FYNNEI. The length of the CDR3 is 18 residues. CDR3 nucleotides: TGTGCCAGCAGTGATCAAGGGGTCCCACTCTCTGGGGCCAACGTCCTGACTTTC. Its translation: CASSDQGVPLSGANVLTF.